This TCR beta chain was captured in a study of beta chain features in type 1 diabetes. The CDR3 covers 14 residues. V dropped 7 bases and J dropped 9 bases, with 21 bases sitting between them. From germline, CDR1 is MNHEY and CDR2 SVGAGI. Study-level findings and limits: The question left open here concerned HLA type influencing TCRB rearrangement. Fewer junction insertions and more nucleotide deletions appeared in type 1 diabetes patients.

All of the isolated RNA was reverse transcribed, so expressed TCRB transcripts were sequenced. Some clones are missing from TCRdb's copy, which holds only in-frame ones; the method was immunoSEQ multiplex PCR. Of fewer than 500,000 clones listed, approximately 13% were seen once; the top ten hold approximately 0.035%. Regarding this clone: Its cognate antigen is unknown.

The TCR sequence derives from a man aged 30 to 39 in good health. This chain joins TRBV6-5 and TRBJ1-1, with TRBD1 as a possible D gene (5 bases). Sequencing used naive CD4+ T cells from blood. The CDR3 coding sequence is TGTGCCAGCACCGACGGGGGGACCTTAGGGAAAGCTTTCTTT. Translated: CASTDGGTLGKAFF.